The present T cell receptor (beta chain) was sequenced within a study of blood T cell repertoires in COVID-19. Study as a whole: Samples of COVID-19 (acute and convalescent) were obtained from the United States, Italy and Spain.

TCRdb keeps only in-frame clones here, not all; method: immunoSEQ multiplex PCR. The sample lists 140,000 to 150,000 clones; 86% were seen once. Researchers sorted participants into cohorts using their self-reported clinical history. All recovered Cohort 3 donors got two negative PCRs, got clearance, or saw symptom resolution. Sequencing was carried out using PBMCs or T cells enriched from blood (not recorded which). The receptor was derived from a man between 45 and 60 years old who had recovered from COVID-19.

The DNA of the CDR3 is TGCGCCAGCAGCCAAGGACTAGCGGGAGGTGCCTTCCAAGAGACCCAGTACTTC. Amino acids: CASSQGLAGGAFQETQYF. The V and J genes are TRBV4-3 and TRBJ2-5, with TRBD2 matching 13 bases. The CDR3 is 18 amino acids. Trimming took 1 base from V and 1 from J; bases not matched to a gene: 6. Germline lookup yields CDR1 LGHNA and CDR2 YSLEER.